This note documents a single TCR beta chain sequence. This record comes from a study of cytomegalovirus exposure and HLA in healthy donors. 13 Jbeta primers and 60 Vbeta primers were used for the PCR. Clones were sequenced by immunoSEQ multiplex PCR, and TCRdb holds only the in-frame ones, with some missing. Counted here are 150,000 or so clones, 79% occurring once; the ten biggest clones make up approximately 8%. This CDR3 comprises 16 residues. Germline V gene lookup returns CDR1 KGHSH and CDR2 LQKENI. Trimming took 2 bases from V and 1 from J; bases not matched to a gene: 2. The rearrangement joins TRBV18 to TRBJ2-2, with 9 bases aligning to TRBD1. The sequence was obtained from a man aged 25-40 years in good health and CMV-seropositive. The specimen sequenced was PBMCs. CDR3 region: CASSPRDRVNTGELFF. The CDR3 coding sequence is TGTGCCAGCTCACCAAGGGACAGGGTGAACACCGGGGAGCTGTTTTTT.